Shown below are 9 T cell receptor beta chains from a single sample sequenced in a study of shared clonotypes between healthy human individuals. The naive CD8 subset, CD45RO-negative cells positively selected for CCR7, excluded terminally differentiated effector memory CD45RA+ cells. The table came from immunoSEQ multiplex PCR; TCRdb's copy has only in-frame clones and leaves some out. Among hundreds of thousands of clones listed, about 95% were seen once. The sequenced sample consisted of naive CD8+ T cells sorted from blood. Receptors were obtained from a woman younger than 45 in good health.

J is TRBJ2-7 and V is TRBV5-1, with 8 bases identical to TRBD1. From germline, CDR1 is SGHRS and CDR2 YFSETQ. The trim removed 2 bases at V and 0 bases at J, leaving 7 bases unmatched. CDR3 size: 16 residues. The CDR3 region is CASSFGTGVSSYEQYF. The CDR3 DNA is TGCGCCAGCAGCTTCGGGACAGGTGTAAGCTCCTACGAGCAGTACTTC.

The chain carries TRBV20-1 and TRBJ2-1; D gene uncertain. CDR1 and CDR2 (germline): DFQATT, SNEGSKA (reference sequence). The CDR3 has 11 residues. V lost 0 bases to trimming and J lost 10 bases, with 7 bases between them. CDR3 sequence: CSARDIIEQFF. The CDR3 DNA reads as TGCAGTGCTAGAGATATTATAGAGCAGTTCTTC.

The chain carries TRBV7-6 and TRBJ1-3; D may be TRBD1 (5 bases). Germline assignment: CDR1 SGHVS and CDR2 FNYEAQ. This CDR3 is 15 amino acids long. V lost 2 bases and J 2 bases, leaving 10 bases between the germline ends. CDR3 in amino acids: CASSLRGGTGNTIYF. In DNA, the CDR3 is TGTGCCAGCAGCTTAAGGGGAGGGACTGGAAACACCATATATTTT.

The DNA of the CDR3 is TGTGCCAGTGGGCAAACTAGCGGGATCTACAATGAGCAGTTCTTC. This translates into CASGQTSGIYNEQFF. The chain uses TRBV19 and TRBJ2-1, with TRBD2 matching over 10 bases. Germline loops: CDR1 LNHDA, CDR2 SQIVND (reference sequence). CDR3 length equals 15 residues. Trimming at V came to 8 bases and at J to 3 bases, leaving 7 bases not matched to a gene.

The CDR3 nucleotides read TGTGCCAGCAGCTTGGACGTGGCGGGAGGGACAGATACGCAGTATTTT. Translated: CASSLDVAGGTDTQYF. The J gene is TRBJ2-3, the V gene TRBV5-6; 9 positions match TRBD2. Trimming cost V 0 bases and J 3 bases; bases outside gene matches: 5. CDR3 length: 16 residues. Germline lookup yields CDR1 SGHDT and CDR2 YYEEEE.

As concerns this clone: This same CDR3 is encoded by further DNA sequences in the sample. The rearrangement joins TRBV28 to TRBJ2-7; TRBD2 matches 8 bases. The length of the CDR3 is 14 residues. CDR1 MDHEN and CDR2 SYDVKM come from the germline V gene. V lost 5 bases, J lost 0 bases, and 3 bases stayed unmatched. CDR3 nucleotides: TGTGCCAGCAGTAACAGCGGGAGCTCCTACGAGCAGTACTTC. This translates into CASSNSGSSYEQYF.

For the CDR3, the DNA is TGTGCCAGCAGCCCCCGTGGGGGCTCCGGGGAGCTGTTTTTT. This encodes CASSPRGGSGELFF. This sequence joins TRBV7-6 and TRBJ2-2; possibly TRBD1 for D (6 bases). The CDR3 totals 14 residues. The V gene lost 5 bases and the J gene lost 6 bases, with 13 bases spanning the gap. CDR1 is SGHVS and CDR2 is FNYEAQ in the germline V gene.

The V gene is TRBV6-4, the J gene TRBJ1-5; D gene uncertain. Germline CDR1 MRHNA, CDR2 SNTAGT. The ends were cut back, 9 bases at V and 6 bases at J, with 12 bases in the middle. The CDR3 extends over 12 amino acids. CDR3 sequence: CARPNKGQPQHF. In DNA, the CDR3 is TGTGCCAGGCCAAACAAGGGTCAGCCCCAGCATTTT.

This clone was found once. CDR3 loop: CASSRIPIDRHWGTQYF. CDR3 nucleotides: TGCGCCAGCAGTCGCATACCCATTGATAGGCACTGGGGTACGCAGTATTTT. This sequence joins TRBV23-1 and TRBJ2-3; D is unresolved. TRBV23-1 is sorted into the ORF group, with uncertain function. There are 17 residues in the CDR3. V gave up 4 bases and J gave up 8 bases, with 25 bases separating them.